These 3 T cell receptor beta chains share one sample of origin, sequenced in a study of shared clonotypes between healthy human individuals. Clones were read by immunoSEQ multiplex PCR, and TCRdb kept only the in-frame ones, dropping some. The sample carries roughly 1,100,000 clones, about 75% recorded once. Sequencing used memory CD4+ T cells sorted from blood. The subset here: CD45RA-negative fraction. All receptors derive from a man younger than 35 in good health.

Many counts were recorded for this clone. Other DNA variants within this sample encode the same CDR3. CDR3 sequence reads: CASSLGENTEAFF. CDR3 coding DNA: TGTGCCAGCAGCTTAGGTGAGAACACTGAAGCTTTCTTT. The gene calls are TRBV7-8 and TRBJ1-1, with D hard to call. The CDR3 is 13 amino acids. Between the trimmed V and J ends, which lost 1 base and 1 base, there was a span of 4 bases. Germline CDR1 and CDR2: SGHVS and FQNEAQ.

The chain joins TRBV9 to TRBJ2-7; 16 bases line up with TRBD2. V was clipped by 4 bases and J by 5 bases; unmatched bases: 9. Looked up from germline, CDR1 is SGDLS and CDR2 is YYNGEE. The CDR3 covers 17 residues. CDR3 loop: CASSPGTSGRVKDEQYF. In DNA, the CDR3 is TGTGCCAGCAGCCCCGGGACTAGCGGGAGGGTTAAAGACGAGCAGTACTTC.

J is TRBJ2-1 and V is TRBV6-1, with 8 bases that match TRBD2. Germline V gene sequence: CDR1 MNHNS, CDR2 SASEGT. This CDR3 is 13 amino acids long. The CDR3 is CALGTRTYNEQFF. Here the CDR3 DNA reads TGTGCTCTTGGGACTAGAACCTACAATGAGCAGTTCTTC.